A selection of T cell receptor beta chains follows, all from one sample in a study of beta chain features in type 1 diabetes. Produced via immunoSEQ multiplex PCR; TCRdb's table is partial and in-frame only. The sample has 300,000 to 450,000 clones, around 10% seen once. Source material: central memory CD4+ T cells from blood. The receptors derive from a man between 25 and 39 years old with type 1 diabetes. The CDR3 runs from the conserved cysteine through the conserved F or W. The D gene is left open where the match is weak. Size is omitted from some rows. Given values are once, few, many or a class for expanded clones.

TRBJ1-2 | TRBV28 | - | TRBD1 | TGTGCCAGCAGCCCGGGACAGGGATACTATGGCTACACCTTC | CASSPGQGYYGYTF
TRBJ2-1 | TRBV25-1 | few | TRBD1 | TGTGCCAGCAGTGACCCGGGACAGGGGGACAATGAGCAGTTCTTC | CASSDPGQGDNEQFF
TRBJ2-1 | TRBV19 | few | TRBD2 | TGTGCCAGTAGTTCGGGACTAGCGGGAGGCCGATACTACAATGAGCAGTTCTTC | CASSSGLAGGRYYNEQFF
TRBJ2-7 | TRBV2 | few | - | TGTGCCAGCAGAATGAGTGGAGGGCAGCACGAGCAGTACTTC | CASRMSGGQHEQYF
TRBJ2-7 | TRBV27 | - | - | TGTGCCAGCAGTTTATTCTCTAGAACCTACGAGCAGTACTTC | CASSLFSRTYEQYF
TRBJ1-5 | TRBV6-5 | many | - | TGTGCCAGCAGTTACGAGGGTTTGCAGCCCCAGCATTTT | CASSYEGLQPQHF
TRBJ2-3 | TRBV7-9 | - | - | TGTGCCAGCAGCTGGTTAACAGATACGCAGTATTTT | CASSWLTDTQYF
TRBJ1-1 | TRBV14 | - | - | TGTGCCAGCAGCCTCCGGGCAGGGCGGAACACTGAAGCTTTCTTT | CASSLRAGRNTEAFF
TRBJ1-2 | TRBV6-6 | - | - | TGTGCCAGCAGCCTTAGGGCAGGGGACTATGGCTACACCTTC | CASSLRAGDYGYTF
TRBJ2-1 | TRBV6-1 | - | - | TGTGCCAGCAGTGAAAGGGAGAGGGTCTTCTACAATGAGCAGTTCTTC | CASSERERVFYNEQFF
TRBJ2-7 | TRBV6-5 | few | - | TGTGCCAGCAGTTACCAGGGACTCCACTACGAGCAGTACTTC | CASSYQGLHYEQYF
TRBJ2-3 | TRBV18 | - | - | TGTGCCAGCTCACCGGGAGTCACAGATACGCAGTATTTT | CASSPGVTDTQYF
TRBJ2-7 | TRBV11-2 | - | - | TGTGCCAGCAGCTCACAGGGACTCGAGCAGTACTTC | CASSSQGLEQYF
TRBJ2-2 | TRBV7-8 | few | TRBD2 | TGTGCCAGCGGCGGGAGTGGAGGTGGGGAGCTGTTTTTT | CASGGSGGGELFF
TRBJ2-5 | TRBV6-1 | many | - | TGTGCCAGCAGAAGGCGGGAGCAGGGGGGAGAGACCCAGTACTTC | CASRRREQGGETQYF
TRBJ2-2 | TRBV2 | - | - | TGTGCCAGCAGTGAAAGTAAGGGCAGCATCACCGGGGAGCTGTTTTTT | CASSESKGSITGELFF
TRBJ1-3 | TRBV7-6 | - | - | TGTGCCAGCAGCTTATCCAGTGGCTCTGGAAACACCATATATTTT | CASSLSSGSGNTIYF
TRBJ2-7 | TRBV10-3 | many | TRBD1 | TGTGCCATCAGTGAGGGTCAGGGGGCCCACGAGCAGTACTTC | CAISEGQGAHEQYF
TRBJ2-5 | TRBV28 | few | - | TGTGCCAGCAGCCACAGGGACTACCAAGAGACCCAGTACTTC | CASSHRDYQETQYF
TRBJ1-3 | TRBV6-5 | many | - | TGTGCCAGTAGTAGTAGGCAACGGTCGGGAAACACCATATATTTT | CASSSRQRSGNTIYF
TRBJ2-4 | TRBV4-2 | few | TRBD2 | TGTGCCAGCAGCCAGGGACTAGCGGGAGGACTAGCCAAAAACATTCAGTACTTC | CASSQGLAGGLAKNIQYF
TRBJ2-7 | TRBV2 | - | TRBD2 | TGTGCCAGCAGCGCTTGGGAGGGTCTATACGAGCAGTACTTC | CASSAWEGLYEQYF
TRBJ2-2 | TRBV19 | many | TRBD2 | TGTGCCAGTAGTACCGGGACTAGGAATATGTTGACCGGGGAGCTGTTTTTT | CASSTGTRNMLTGELFF
TRBJ2-3 | TRBV7-2 | few | - | TGTGCCAGCAGCTTTGGCACAGATACGCAGTATTTT | CASSFGTDTQYF
TRBJ2-3 | TRBV5-1 | many | - | TGCGCCAGCAGTGATACGCGAATAACAGATACGCAGTATTTT | CASSDTRITDTQYF
TRBJ2-6 | TRBV4-1 | - | - | TGCGCCAGCAGCCAAATTGGGCTTGGGGACCGCTCTGGGGCCAACGTCCTGACTTTC | CASSQIGLGDRSGANVLTF
TRBJ2-2 | TRBV28 | few | - | TGTGCCAGCCGGAGTAACGGGGAGCTGTTTTTT | CASRSNGELFF
TRBJ2-7 | TRBV4-2 | few | - | TGTGCCAGCAGCCAAGCGAATTCCTACGAGCAGTACTTC | CASSQANSYEQYF
TRBJ2-4 | TRBV19 | - | - | TGTGCCAGTAGTATAGCCTCAGGGGTTGTTCGCTCAGCCAAAAACATTCAGTACTTC | CASSIASGVVRSAKNIQYF
TRBJ2-5 | TRBV4-2 | - | TRBD2 | TGTGCCAGCAGCTTTCAAACTAGCGGCCAAGAGACCCAGTACTTC | CASSFQTSGQETQYF
TRBJ2-7 | TRBV2 | many | - | TGTGCCAGCAGTGAATATGGAGCCGAGCAGTACTTC | CASSEYGAEQYF
TRBJ2-3 | TRBV18 | many | TRBD2 | TGTGCCAGCTCACTAGCGGGACTCCCACTCGGGAATACGCAGTATTTT | CASSLAGLPLGNTQYF
TRBJ2-1 | TRBV14 | - | TRBD2 | TGTGCCAGCAGCCAAGTGCGGCTAGCGGGAGTAAATGAGCAGTTCTTC | CASSQVRLAGVNEQFF
TRBJ1-2 | TRBV27 | few | - | TGTGCCAGCAGTTTCGTGGGGGTGAGAGGCTACACCTTC | CASSFVGVRGYTF
TRBJ2-1 | TRBV11-2 | few | - | TGTGCCAGCAGCCCCCTTGGTTACAATGAGCAGTTCTTC | CASSPLGYNEQFF
TRBJ1-2 | TRBV27 | few | TRBD1 | TGTGCCAGCAGGGTGACAGGGGGGGATGGCTACACCTTC | CASRVTGGDGYTF
TRBJ2-5 | TRBV20-1 | few | - | TGCAGTGCTAGAGATTATGAGACCCAGTACTTC | CSARDYETQYF
TRBJ2-5 | TRBV6-5 | few | - | TGTGCCAGCAGTGGCCGCTCGGGCGGGACCCAGTACTTC | CASSGRSGGTQYF
TRBJ1-2 | TRBV9 | - | TRBD1 | TGTGCCAGCAGCGTAAGACAGGGAGGCTATGGCTACACCTTC | CASSVRQGGYGYTF
TRBJ2-6 | TRBV30 | - | - | TGTGCCTGGAGTGTGGCCAACGTCCTGACTTTC | CAWSVANVLTF
TRBJ2-7 | TRBV11-2 | many | - | TGTGCCAGCAGCTTACCACAGGGCATTTCCTACGAGCAGTACTTC | CASSLPQGISYEQYF
TRBJ2-5 | TRBV18 | - | TRBD2 | TGTGCCAGCTCACCGATCAGACTAGCGGGAGATCCGACCCAGTACTTC | CASSPIRLAGDPTQYF
TRBJ2-3 | TRBV27 | few | TRBD1 | TGTGCCAGCAGTCCACCTCAGGGGGCGATTGCAGATACGCAGTATTTT | CASSPPQGAIADTQYF
TRBJ2-7 | TRBV7-9 | - | - | TGTGCCAGCGGCGCTAGGTCCTACGAGCAGTACTTC | CASGARSYEQYF
TRBJ2-2 | TRBV19 | few | - | TGTGCCAGTAGTAGGGGATCGAACACCGGGGAGCTGTTTTTT | CASSRGSNTGELFF
TRBJ2-3 | TRBV5-1 | - | - | TGCGCCAGCAGCTTTACAGGCTCAGATACGCAGTATTTT | CASSFTGSDTQYF
TRBJ2-1 | TRBV7-2 | - | TRBD2 | TGTGCCAGCAGCTTAGGACTAGCTATGGATGAGCAGTTCTTC | CASSLGLAMDEQFF
TRBJ2-2 | TRBV5-1 | - | - | TGCGCCAGCAGCTCCACCGGGACTTATAACACCGGGGAGCTGTTTTTT | CASSSTGTYNTGELFF
TRBJ2-1 | TRBV5-1 | few | TRBD2 | TGCGCCAGCAGCTTCAGACTAGCGGCCGGGGCCGGGGGCAATGAGCAGTTCTTC | CASSFRLAAGAGGNEQFF
TRBJ1-1 | TRBV5-1 | few | - | TGCGCCAGCAGTTTGGAGGGACGCCTGAACACTGAAGCTTTCTTT | CASSLEGRLNTEAFF
TRBJ2-3 | TRBV7-3 | - | - | TGTGCCAGCAGCTTAAATCTCGCAGATACGCAGTATTTT | CASSLNLADTQYF
TRBJ1-2 | TRBV29-1 | few | TRBD1 | TGCAGCGTCAGTCGGACAGGGCGGAACACCTTC | CSVSRTGRNTF
TRBJ2-1 | TRBV7-6 | few | - | TGTGCCAGCAGCTCCTCCCCGGGTCTCTTCAATGAGCAGTTCTTC | CASSSSPGLFNEQFF